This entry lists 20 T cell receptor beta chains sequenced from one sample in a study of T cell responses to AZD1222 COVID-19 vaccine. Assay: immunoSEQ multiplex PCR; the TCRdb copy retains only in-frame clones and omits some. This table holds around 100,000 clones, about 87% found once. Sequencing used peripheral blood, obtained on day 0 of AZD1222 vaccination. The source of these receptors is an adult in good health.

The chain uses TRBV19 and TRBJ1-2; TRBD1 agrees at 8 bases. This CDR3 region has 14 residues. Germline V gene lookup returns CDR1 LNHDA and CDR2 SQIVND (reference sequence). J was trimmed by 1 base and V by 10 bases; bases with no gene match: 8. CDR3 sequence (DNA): TGTGCCACCCTTTCAGGGGGCATTAACTATGGCTACACCTTC. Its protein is CATLSGGINYGYTF. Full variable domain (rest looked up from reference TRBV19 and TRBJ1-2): DGGITQSPKYLFRKEGQNVTLSCEQNLNHDAMYWYRQDPGQGLRLIYYSQIVNDFQKGDIAEGYSVSREKKESFPLTVTSAQKNPTAFYLCATLSGGINYGYTFGSGTRLTVV.

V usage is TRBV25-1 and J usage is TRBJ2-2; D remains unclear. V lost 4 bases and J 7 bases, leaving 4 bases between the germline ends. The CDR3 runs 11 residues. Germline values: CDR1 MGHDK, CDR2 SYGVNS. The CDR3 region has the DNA TGTGCCAGCAGTGGGCACGGGGAGCTGTTTTTT. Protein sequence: CASSGHGELFF.

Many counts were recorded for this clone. CDR3 loop: CASSSLSWTAFYEQYF. In DNA, the CDR3 is TGTGCCAGCAGCTCCCTAAGCTGGACAGCGTTCTACGAGCAGTACTTC. This chain links TRBV5-6 with TRBJ2-7; weak D call: TRBD1 (6 bases). With 3 bases removed from V and 3 bases from J, the gap between germline ends came to 19 bases. Germline CDR1 SGHDT, CDR2 YYEEEE. The CDR3 is 16 residues long.

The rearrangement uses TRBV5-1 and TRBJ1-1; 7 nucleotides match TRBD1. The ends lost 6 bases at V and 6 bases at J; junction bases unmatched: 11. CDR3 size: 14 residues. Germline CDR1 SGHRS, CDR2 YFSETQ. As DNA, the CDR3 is TGCGCCAGCACCCGACAGGGCAGCAATTCTGAAGCTTTCTTT. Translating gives CASTRQGSNSEAFF.

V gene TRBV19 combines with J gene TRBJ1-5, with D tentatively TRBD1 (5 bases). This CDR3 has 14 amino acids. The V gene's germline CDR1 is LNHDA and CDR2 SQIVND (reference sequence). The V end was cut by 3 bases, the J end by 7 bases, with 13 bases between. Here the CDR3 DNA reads TGTGCCAGTAGTATTAAGGGGTATGGCCAGCCCCAGCATTTT. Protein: CASSIKGYGQPQHF.

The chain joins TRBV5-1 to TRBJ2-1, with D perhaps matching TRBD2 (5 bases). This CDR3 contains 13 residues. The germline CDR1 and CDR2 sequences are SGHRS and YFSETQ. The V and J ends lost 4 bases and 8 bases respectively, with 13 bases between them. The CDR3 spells CASSPEAGHEQFF. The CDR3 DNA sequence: TGCGCCAGCAGCCCCGAGGCGGGCCATGAGCAGTTCTTC.

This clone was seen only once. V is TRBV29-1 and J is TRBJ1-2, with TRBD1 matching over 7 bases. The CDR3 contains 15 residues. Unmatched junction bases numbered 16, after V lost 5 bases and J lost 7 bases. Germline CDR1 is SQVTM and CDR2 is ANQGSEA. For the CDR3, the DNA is TGCAGCGTTCGCGGGTCGAGAGACAGGGATATTGGCTACACCTTC. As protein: CSVRGSRDRDIGYTF.

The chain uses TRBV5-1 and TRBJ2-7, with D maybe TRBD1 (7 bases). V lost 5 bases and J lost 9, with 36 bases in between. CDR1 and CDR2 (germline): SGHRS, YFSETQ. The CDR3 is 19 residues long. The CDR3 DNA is TGCGCCAGCAGTAAGATGCCGGGACAGTCGAGACTAGGGGCAACTCGGCAGTACTTC. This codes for CASSKMPGQSRLGATRQYF.

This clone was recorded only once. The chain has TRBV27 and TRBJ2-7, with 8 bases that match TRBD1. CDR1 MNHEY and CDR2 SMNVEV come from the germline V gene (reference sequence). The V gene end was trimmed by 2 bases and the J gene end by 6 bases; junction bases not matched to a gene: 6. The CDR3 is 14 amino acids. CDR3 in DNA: TGTGCCAGCAGTTTAGGGAGACAGGGGCGCGAGCAGTACTTC. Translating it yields CASSLGRQGREQYF.

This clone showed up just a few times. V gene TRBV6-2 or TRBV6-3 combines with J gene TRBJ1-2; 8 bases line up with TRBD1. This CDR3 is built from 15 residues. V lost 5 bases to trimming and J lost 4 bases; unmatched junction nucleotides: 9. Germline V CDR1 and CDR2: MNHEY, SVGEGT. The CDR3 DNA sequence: TGTGCCAGCAGTACCTGGACAGGGTCCGGCTATGGCTACACCTTC. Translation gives CASSTWTGSGYGYTF.

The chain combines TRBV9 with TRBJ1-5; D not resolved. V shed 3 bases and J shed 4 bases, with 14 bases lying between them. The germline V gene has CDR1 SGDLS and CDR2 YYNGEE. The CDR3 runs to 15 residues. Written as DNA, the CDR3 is TGTGCCAGCAGCGCCCGAGGGCTAGGAAATCAGCCCCAGCATTTT. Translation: CASSARGLGNQPQHF.

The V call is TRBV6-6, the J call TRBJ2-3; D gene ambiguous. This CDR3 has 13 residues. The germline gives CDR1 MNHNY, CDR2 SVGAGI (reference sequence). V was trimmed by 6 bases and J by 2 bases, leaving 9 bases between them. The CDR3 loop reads CASSMPVTDTQYF. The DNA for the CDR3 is TGTGCCAGCAGCATGCCAGTCACAGATACGCAGTATTTT.

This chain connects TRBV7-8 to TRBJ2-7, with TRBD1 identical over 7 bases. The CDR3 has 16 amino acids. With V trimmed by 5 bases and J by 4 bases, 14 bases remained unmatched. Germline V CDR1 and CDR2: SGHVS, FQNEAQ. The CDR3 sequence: CASSRTTGTAGYEQYF. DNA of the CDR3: TGTGCCAGCAGCCGGACCACCGGGACAGCCGGTTACGAGCAGTACTTC.

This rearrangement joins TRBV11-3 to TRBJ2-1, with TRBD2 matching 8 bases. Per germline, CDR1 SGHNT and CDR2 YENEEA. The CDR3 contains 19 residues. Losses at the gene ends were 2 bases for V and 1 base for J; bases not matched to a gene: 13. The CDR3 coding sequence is TGTGCCAGCAGCTTACCCCTAGCGGGTGTAAGGGGGTCCTACAATGAGCAGTTCTTC. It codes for CASSLPLAGVRGSYNEQFF.

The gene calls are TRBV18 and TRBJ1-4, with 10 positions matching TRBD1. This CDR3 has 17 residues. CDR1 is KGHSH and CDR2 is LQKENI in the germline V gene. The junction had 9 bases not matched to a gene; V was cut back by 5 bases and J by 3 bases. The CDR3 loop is CASSFQTGGLANEKLFF. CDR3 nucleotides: TGTGCCAGCTCATTCCAGACAGGGGGCCTGGCTAATGAAAAACTGTTTTTT.

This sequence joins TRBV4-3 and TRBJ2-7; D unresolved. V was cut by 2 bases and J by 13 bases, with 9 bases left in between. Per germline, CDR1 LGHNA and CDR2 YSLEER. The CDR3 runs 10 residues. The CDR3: CASSQSSNYF. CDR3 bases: TGCGCCAGCAGCCAAAGCTCGAACTACTTC.

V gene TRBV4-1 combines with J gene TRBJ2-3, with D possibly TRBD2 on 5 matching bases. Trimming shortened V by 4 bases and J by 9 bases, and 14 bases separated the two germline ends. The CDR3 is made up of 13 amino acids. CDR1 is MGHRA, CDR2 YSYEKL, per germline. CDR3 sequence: CASSRERGRTQYF. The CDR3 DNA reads TGCGCCAGCAGCCGGGAACGAGGGCGCACGCAGTATTTT.

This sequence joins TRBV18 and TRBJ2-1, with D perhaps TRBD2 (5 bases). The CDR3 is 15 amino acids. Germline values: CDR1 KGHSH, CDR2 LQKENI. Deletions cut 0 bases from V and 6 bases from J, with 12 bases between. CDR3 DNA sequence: TGTGCCAGCTCACCACCGGCGGCCAGCGGCAATGAGCAGTTCTTC. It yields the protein CASSPPAASGNEQFF.

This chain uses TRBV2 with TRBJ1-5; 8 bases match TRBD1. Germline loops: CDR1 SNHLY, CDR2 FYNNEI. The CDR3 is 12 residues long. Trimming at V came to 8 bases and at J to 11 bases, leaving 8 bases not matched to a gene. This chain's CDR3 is CASGTGSPAQHF. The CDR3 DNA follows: TGTGCCAGCGGGACAGGTTCTCCTGCCCAGCATTTT.

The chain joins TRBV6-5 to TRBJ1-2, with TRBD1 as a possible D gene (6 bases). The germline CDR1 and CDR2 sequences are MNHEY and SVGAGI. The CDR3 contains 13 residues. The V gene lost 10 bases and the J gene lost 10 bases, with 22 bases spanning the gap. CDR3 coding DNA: TGTGCCACCGTACAGGGCCTGGGATCGGTCTACACCTTC. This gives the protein CATVQGLGSVYTF.